The next 20 T cell receptor beta chains were all read from a single sample in a study of Ad26.COV2.S vaccination and SARS-CoV-2 variants. Sample treatment: about 20 received Ad26.COV2.S at low or high dose, single or two shots; several received placebo; per-sample allocation not given. Samples came from day 63 after the first vaccine or placebo injection. The data were produced by immunoSEQ multiplex PCR, yet TCRdb's version contains in-frame clones alone and is incomplete. This sample has fewer than 500,000 clones; 75% to 90% occur once, and the top ten carry 2.5% to 3%. This sample comprised peripheral blood, obtained in a trial of Ad26.COV2.S vaccine versus placebo. These receptors were collected from a person aged 18-60 years who received the Ad26.COV2.S COVID-19 vaccine or a placebo.

The chain employs TRBV28 and TRBJ1-4; TRBD1 matches 8 bases. Germline values: CDR1 MDHEN, CDR2 SYDVKM. V trimming: 8 bases; J trimming: 6 bases; junction bases outside the gene matches: 2. The CDR3 contains 12 residues. The CDR3: CASLQGDEKLFF. CDR3 sequence (DNA): TGTGCCAGCCTACAGGGGGATGAAAAACTGTTTTTT.

The rearrangement uses TRBV7-3 and TRBJ2-3; 7 bases map to TRBD1. The junction had 0 bases not matched to a gene; V was cut back by 2 bases and J by 4 bases. CDR1 is SGHTA, CDR2 FQGTGA, per germline. This CDR3 is 13 amino acids long. This chain's CDR3 is CASSLQGADTQYF. The CDR3 DNA follows: TGTGCCAGCAGCTTACAGGGGGCAGATACGCAGTATTTT. Together with reference TRBV7-3 and TRBJ2-3, the CDR3 gives the full variable domain: GAGVSQTPSNKVTEKGKYVELRCDPISGHTALYWYRQSLGQGPEFLIYFQGTGAADDSGLPNDRFFAVRPEGSVSTLKIQRTERGDSAVYLCASSLQGADTQYFGPGTRLTVL.

The chain joins TRBV5-1 to TRBJ2-5; 11 nucleotides agree with TRBD2. The V gene end was trimmed by 3 bases and the J gene end by 1 base; junction bases not matched to a gene: 8. The CDR3 extends over 17 amino acids. CDR1 and CDR2 from the germline V gene are SGHRS and YFSETQ. The CDR3 region is CASSSKSSGGPQETQYF. The CDR3 nucleotides read TGCGCCAGCAGCTCTAAGTCTAGCGGGGGGCCCCAAGAGACCCAGTACTTC.

This clone was counted only a few times. This rearrangement joins TRBV5-5 to TRBJ2-7; D unresolved. Germline-derived CDR1 and CDR2 are SGHKS and YYEKEE (reference sequence). The CDR3 has 11 residues. Trimming shortened V by 4 bases and J by 9 bases, and 11 bases separated the two germline ends. CDR3 bases: TGTGCCAGCAGCGCCTCGAGCTGGCAGTACTTC. Protein product: CASSASSWQYF.

The rearrangement uses TRBV27 and TRBJ2-7; 11 bases align to TRBD1. There are 14 residues in the CDR3. Trimming at V came to 1 base and at J to 6 bases, leaving 2 bases not matched to a gene. CDR1 MNHEY and CDR2 SMNVEV come from the germline V gene (reference sequence). The CDR3, as DNA: TGTGCCAGCAGTTTATTGGGGACAGGGGGCGAGCAGTACGTC. Its translation is CASSLLGTGGEQYV.

The chain recombines TRBV7-8 with TRBJ2-7; 11 bases align to TRBD1. V trimming: 2 bases; J trimming: 4 bases; junction bases outside the gene matches: 4. Germline-derived CDR1 and CDR2 are SGHVS and FQNEAQ. The CDR3 contains 15 residues. The CDR3: CASSLPGTGGYEQYF. CDR3 sequence (DNA): TGTGCCAGCAGCTTACCCGGGACAGGGGGTTACGAGCAGTACTTC.

J is TRBJ1-3 and V is TRBV3-1 (or the pseudogene TRBV3-2); 9 positions match TRBD1. V was clipped by 0 bases and J by 2 bases; unmatched bases: 5. The length of the CDR3 is 17 residues. From germline, CDR1 is LGHDT and CDR2 YNNKEL (reference sequence). The CDR3 loop is CASSQDEWDRAGNTIYF. CDR3 in DNA: TGTGCCAGCAGCCAAGATGAGTGGGACAGGGCTGGAAACACCATATATTTT.

The V gene is TRBV15, the J gene TRBJ1-4; D is unclear. The CDR3 consists of 15 residues. Trimming took 2 bases from V and 0 from J, leaving 7 bases between them. Germline V lookup: CDR1 LNHNV, CDR2 YYDKDF (reference sequence). The CDR3 DNA reads TGTGCCACCAGCAGATCTTGGGCAACTAATGAAAAACTGTTTTTT. It encodes CATSRSWATNEKLFF.

This sequence joins TRBV9 and TRBJ1-4; the D gene is possibly TRBD1 (6 bases). The germline CDR1 and CDR2 sequences are SGDLS and YYNGEE. Trimming left V 0 bases short and J 7 bases short, with 19 bases between. This CDR3 is 17 amino acids long. CDR3: CASSVDSGVLTGEKLFF. The CDR3 coding sequence is TGTGCCAGCAGCGTAGACTCAGGGGTCCTAACGGGTGAAAAACTGTTTTTT.

This chain joins TRBV5-6 and TRBJ1-1; D gene uncertain. This CDR3 region has 13 residues. The germline CDR1 and CDR2 sequences are SGHDT and YYEEEE. Trimming stripped 0 bases from V and 11 bases from J, with 14 bases between. Here the CDR3 DNA reads TGTGCCAGCAGCTTGGAGTCATTGATGGGGGCTTTCTTT. Translating gives CASSLESLMGAFF.

The chain combines TRBV5-1 with TRBJ2-3; D tentatively fits TRBD1 or TRBD2 (5 bases each). Trimming removed 0 bases at V and 14 bases at J, with 19 bases between. Per the germline V gene, CDR1 is SGHRS and CDR2 is YFSETQ. The CDR3 covers 14 residues. The DNA of the CDR3 is TGCGCCAGCAGCTTGGGGGACGGTGGCAGGGTTATGTATTTT. As protein: CASSLGDGGRVMYF.

The V and J genes are TRBV27 and TRBJ1-2; possible D gene TRBD1, 5 bases. V was pared by 7 bases and J by 4 bases, with 13 bases between. Germline V CDR1 and CDR2: MNHEY, SMNVEV (reference sequence). CDR3 length equals 13 residues. CDR3 residues: CASTPAGTYGYTF. CDR3 in DNA: TGTGCCAGCACCCCGGCAGGGACCTATGGCTACACCTTC.

This chain connects TRBV7-2 to TRBJ2-7; possibly TRBD1 or TRBD2 for D (5 bases each). This CDR3 has 14 residues. The germline V gene encodes CDR1 SGHTA and CDR2 FQGNSA. The ends were cut back, 3 bases at V and 2 bases at J, with 11 bases in the middle. CDR3 protein: CASSLGRLAYEQYF. The CDR3 DNA is TGTGCCAGCAGCTTGGGACGGTTAGCCTACGAGCAGTACTTC.

The CDR3 loop is CASSFLDRGNTEAFF. CDR3 sequence (DNA): TGTGCCAGCAGCTTCCTCGACAGGGGTAACACTGAAGCTTTCTTT. The chain recombines TRBV5-4 with TRBJ1-1; 8 bases line up with TRBD1. The germline gives CDR1 SGHNT, CDR2 YYREEE (reference sequence). This CDR3 contains 15 residues. V was clipped by 2 bases and J by 2 bases; unmatched bases: 5.

The rearrangement links TRBV10-3 to TRBJ1-4; 10 nucleotides line up with TRBD1. Trimming cost V 4 bases and J 11 bases; bases outside gene matches: 7. This CDR3 spans 14 amino acids. The V gene's germline CDR1 is ENHRY and CDR2 SYGVKD. CDR3 in amino acids: CAISAAGQGTKLFF. The CDR3 nucleotides read TGTGCCATCAGTGCTGCGGGACAGGGGACCAAACTGTTTTTT.

The J gene is TRBJ2-5, the V gene TRBV7-2; TRBD2 might be the D (6 bases). CDR3 length: 13 residues. Between the trimmed V and J ends, which lost 3 bases and 4 bases, there was a span of 9 bases. Germline V CDR1 and CDR2: SGHTA, FQGNSA. The DNA for the CDR3 is TGTGCCAGCAGCTTTATGGAGGGAGAGACCCAGTACTTC. It encodes CASSFMEGETQYF. The full variable domain, completed using reference TRBV7-2 and TRBJ2-5, is GAGVSQSPSNKVTEKGKDVELRCDPISGHTALYWYRQSLGQGLEFLIYFQGNSAPDKSGLPSDRFSAERTGGSVSTLTIQRTQQEDSAVYLCASSFMEGETQYFGPGTRLLVL.

The chain is built from TRBV24-1 and TRBJ1-2; D is unclear. Trimming took off 4 bases at V and 3 bases at J, with 14 bases between the two ends. Germline CDR1 is KGHDR and CDR2 is SFDVKD. CDR3 length equals 15 residues. This chain's CDR3 is CATSESGVRDYGYTF. The CDR3 coding sequence is TGTGCCACCAGTGAGTCGGGTGTTAGGGACTATGGCTACACCTTC.

The V call is TRBV27, the J call TRBJ1-1; TRBD1 is a possible D gene (5 bases). The CDR3 is 13 residues long. Germline V lookup: CDR1 MNHEY, CDR2 SMNVEV (reference sequence). V dropped 5 bases and J dropped 4 bases, with 11 bases sitting between them. This CDR3 is CASSTTALTEAFF. CDR3 nucleotides: TGTGCCAGCAGTACGACAGCTCTCACTGAAGCTTTCTTT.

V usage is TRBV28 and J usage is TRBJ1-4, with a tentative D call TRBD1 (6 bases). CDR1 and CDR2 from the germline V gene are MDHEN and SYDVKM. The V end was cut by 5 bases, the J end by 0 bases, with 19 bases between. This CDR3 is built from 18 residues. CDR3 protein: CASSSTGLLLTTNEKLFF. In DNA form, the CDR3 reads TGTGCCAGCAGTAGTACAGGGTTACTCCTGACAACTAATGAAAAACTGTTTTTT.

V and J are TRBV18 and TRBJ1-3; a weak D match, TRBD1 (5 bases). Trimming pared 5 bases from V and 1 base from J, leaving 15 bases between. CDR1 and CDR2 from the germline V gene are KGHSH and LQKENI. The CDR3 runs 16 residues. In nucleotides, the CDR3 is TGTGCCAGCTCAGTCAATACAGGACTATCTGGAAACACCATATATTTT. This sequence encodes CASSVNTGLSGNTIYF.